A single sample is the source of the 30 T cell receptor beta chains below, sequenced in a study of blood T cells in healthy people across ages. The second PCR ran about 7 to 12 cycles with a sample-barcoded 5' primer and J-beta primers. Via MiXCR, TCRdb re-called the 5' RACE reads, giving one row per CDR3 protein. The sample consists of 1.5 million to 2 million distinct CDR3 sequences, 28% of them appearing once. Input material: blood. Source of these receptors: a woman aged 30 to 39 in good health.

On this clonotype: A much bigger clone sits one base away, suggesting this may be a read error. The chain couples TRBV4-1 to TRBJ2-5; weak D call: TRBD1 (5 bases). Germline values: CDR1 MGHRA, CDR2 YSYEKL. V lost 0 bases and J lost 11, with 22 bases in between. This CDR3 is 16 amino acids long. CDR3 DNA: TGCGCCAGCAGCCAAGAAGTGAGGACAAGTGGAAATGAGCAGTACTTC. Protein product: CASSQEVRTSGNEQYF.

This clonotype has only a few counts. J is TRBJ2-5 and V is TRBV7-2, with 7 bases identical to TRBD2. With V trimmed by 8 bases and J by 5 bases, 14 bases remained unmatched. The CDR3 length is 15 residues. CDR1 is SGHTA and CDR2 is FQGNSA in the germline V gene. The CDR3 bases are TGTGCCAGCTGCACAGGCGGAGTGGGGGGGGAGACCCAGTACTTC. Translated, it gives CASCTGGVGGETQYF.

About this clonotype: A read error may be the cause here, since a much bigger clone is one base away. The chain is built from TRBV12-3 or TRBV12-4 and TRBJ1-2; no clear D. The CDR3 contains 12 residues. The V and J ends lost 5 bases and 7 bases respectively, with 11 bases between them. Here the CDR3 DNA reads TGTGCCAGCAGTGAGCAAAGGCTTGGCTACACCTTC. As protein: CASSEQRLGYTF.

This chain joins TRBV28 and TRBJ1-4, with D possibly being TRBD1 (6 bases). This CDR3 region has 16 residues. Trimming pared 10 bases from V and 0 bases from J, leaving 18 bases between. Germline loops: CDR1 MDHEN, CDR2 SYDVKM. CDR3 DNA: TGTGCCATCAAGAGGATAGGGGGGGCAACTAATGAAAAACTGTTTTTT. It specifies CAIKRIGGATNEKLFF.

This clonotype was counted ten times or more. The chain has TRBV27 and TRBJ2-3, with D perhaps matching TRBD1 or TRBD2 (6 bases each). Trimming removed 4 bases at V and 4 bases at J, with 12 bases between. Germline lookup yields CDR1 MNHEY and CDR2 SMNVEV (reference sequence). This CDR3 comprises 14 residues. CDR3 nucleotide sequence: TGTGCCAGCAGTTGGGGGCCTAGCGCAGATACGCAGTATTTT. It translates to CASSWGPSADTQYF.

Regarding this clonotype: One end of the junction does not line up with germline, which may come from a read error. The chain has TRBV12-3 or TRBV12-4 and TRBJ2-3; D call uncertain. This CDR3 has 15 amino acids. The CDR3 DNA reads as TGTGCCAGCACGAAGATAGGGTCGAACACAGATTCGCAGTATTTT. This encodes CASTKIGSNTDSQYF.

This clonotype turned up a few times. The chain is built from TRBV11-2 and TRBJ2-7, with D possibly being TRBD2 (6 bases). The germline V and J ends were trimmed by 5 bases and 0 bases, with 20 bases remaining between them. This CDR3 is built from 17 residues. The V gene's germline CDR1 is SGHAT and CDR2 FQNNGV. The CDR3 DNA follows: TGTGCCAGCAGCCTGTCCGCGCGAGAGGGACTCTCCTACGAGCAGTACTTC. This encodes CASSLSAREGLSYEQYF.

The rearrangement uses TRBV20-1 and TRBJ1-2, with D unclear. The CDR3 extends over 11 amino acids. Germline V gene lookup returns CDR1 DFQATT and CDR2 SNEGSKA (reference sequence). V lost 4 bases to trimming and J lost 8 bases, with 11 bases between them. The CDR3 sequence: CSATAFEGYTF. The DNA of the CDR3 is TGCAGTGCTACCGCTTTTGAGGGCTACACCTTC.

This clonotype was counted a few times. The chain links TRBV29-1 to TRBJ1-2; D is unclear. CDR3 length equals 12 residues. Between the trimmed V and J ends, which lost 7 bases and 8 bases, there was a span of 17 bases. Germline values: CDR1 SQVTM, CDR2 ANQGSEA. The CDR3 spells CSGWVRLGGYTF. The CDR3 DNA reads as TGCAGCGGCTGGGTGAGATTGGGGGGCTACACCTTC.

Many counts were recorded for this clonotype. This chain links TRBV5-1 with TRBJ2-7, with D maybe TRBD2 (6 bases). In germline, CDR1 is SGHRS, CDR2 YFSETQ. CDR3 size: 15 residues. V lost 5 bases and J 3 bases, leaving 18 bases between the germline ends. CDR3 nucleotides: TGCGCCAGCAGTCCCCGAGCGGGTACCCTCTACGAGCAGTACTTC. It yields the protein CASSPRAGTLYEQYF.

V usage is TRBV7-2 and J usage is TRBJ1-1; D call uncertain. The CDR3 consists of 14 residues. The germline gives CDR1 SGHTA, CDR2 FQGNSA. The V end lost 5 bases, the J end lost 4 bases, and 14 bases lay between the germline ends. This chain's CDR3 is CASSGKGVRTEAFF. The CDR3 DNA reads as TGTGCCAGCAGCGGCAAGGGTGTTCGCACTGAAGCTTTCTTT. The full variable domain, with the rest looked up from reference TRBV7-2 and TRBJ1-1, is GAGVSQSPSNKVTEKGKDVELRCDPISGHTALYWYRQSLGQGLEFLIYFQGNSAPDKSGLPSDRFSAERTGGSVSTLTIQRTQQEDSAVYLCASSGKGVRTEAFFGQGTRLTVV.

As regards this clonotype: The germline gene is not matched at one end of the junction; a read error may be the cause. This chain uses TRBV28 with TRBJ2-1, with D perhaps TRBD1 (5 bases). The CDR3 totals 13 residues. CDR1 is MDHEN and CDR2 is SYDVKM in the germline V gene. The CDR3 loop is CAIDSLGTYGQFF. CDR3 in DNA: TGCGCCATCGACAGCCTTGGTACCTACGGGCAGTTCTTC.

V gene TRBV14 combines with J gene TRBJ2-4; D is perhaps TRBD1 or TRBD2 (7 bases each). TRBJ2-7 explains the end of the DNA better; the J call may be wrong. From germline, CDR1 is SGHDN and CDR2 FVKESK. The CDR3 is made up of 15 amino acids. The CDR3 loop reads CASSLYQGGTYEQYF. The DNA for the CDR3 is TGTGCCAGCAGCCTCTACCAGGGGGGGACTTACGAGCAGTACTTC.

Many counts were recorded for this clonotype. The rearrangement links TRBV28 to TRBJ2-7; no clear D gene. V was trimmed by 5 bases and J by 2 bases, leaving 13 bases between them. The CDR3 extends over 14 amino acids. The germline V gene encodes CDR1 MDHEN and CDR2 SYDVKM. This CDR3 reads CASSLPARPYEQYF. In DNA, the CDR3 is TGTGCCAGCAGTCTCCCCGCAAGACCCTACGAGCAGTACTTC.

The chain has TRBV20-1 and TRBJ1-4; no clear D gene. V was cut by 6 bases and J by 3 bases, with 14 bases left in between. CDR3 length: 14 amino acids. The V gene's germline CDR1 is DFQATT and CDR2 SNEGSKA (reference sequence). Written as DNA, the CDR3 is TGCAGTGCCCGGGTGCGAGTCCCTAATGAAAAACTGTTTTTT. Its translation is CSARVRVPNEKLFF.

This clonotype showed up many times. The CDR3 region has the DNA TGTGCCAGCAGCGCCGGAGGCAGGGAGGGAGAGACCCAGTACTTC. Translation: CASSAGGREGETQYF. The rearrangement joins TRBV7-9 to TRBJ2-5; TRBD2 matches 7 bases. After removal of 5 bases from V and 4 bases from J, the junction contained 10 bases not matched to a gene. Germline CDR1 and CDR2: SEHNR and FQNEAQ (reference sequence). The CDR3 consists of 15 residues.

The chain carries TRBV2 and TRBJ2-3, with D possibly being TRBD1 (5 bases). The V end was cut by 7 bases, the J end by 0 bases, with 14 bases between. CDR3 size: 15 residues. CDR1 and CDR2 from the germline V gene are SNHLY and FYNNEI. The CDR3 nucleotides read TGTGCCAGCAAAGTCACAGGAGTGAGCACAGATACGCAGTATTTT. As protein: CASKVTGVSTDTQYF.

The chain is built from TRBV20-1 and TRBJ2-1, with 11 positions matching TRBD2. V trimming: 4 bases; J trimming: 6 bases; junction bases outside the gene matches: 14. The CDR3 covers 17 residues. Germline-derived CDR1 and CDR2 are DFQATT and SNEGSKA (reference sequence). CDR3 sequence: CSANDLAGGWSRNEQFF. The CDR3 bases are TGCAGTGCTAACGATCTAGCGGGAGGCTGGAGTCGCAATGAGCAGTTCTTC.

The chain uses TRBV2 and TRBJ1-5, with 7 bases aligning to TRBD1. Germline V gene data show CDR1 as SNHLY and CDR2 as FYNNEI. With 8 bases clipped from V and 3 bases from J, the junction kept 16 bases outside the gene matches. This CDR3 spans 17 amino acids. As DNA, the CDR3 is TGTGCCAGCGCTTTGTACTCACAGGGGTCAAACAATCAGCCCCAGCATTTT. This codes for CASALYSQGSNNQPQHF.

The rearrangement links TRBV2 to TRBJ1-6; TRBD1 matches 10 bases. Germline-derived CDR1 and CDR2 are SNHLY and FYNNEI. With V trimmed by 3 bases and J by 9 bases, 5 bases remained unmatched. The CDR3 length is 15 residues. CDR3 region: CASSDLRDRGSPLHF. For the CDR3, the DNA is TGTGCCAGCAGTGACCTCCGGGACAGGGGTTCACCCCTCCACTTT.

This chain joins TRBV12-3 or TRBV12-4 and TRBJ2-4; 10 bases are shared with TRBD2. The J call may not be correct, given that the DNA end is closer to TRBJ2-7. CDR3 length equals 15 residues. This CDR3 is CASSRGTSGIYEQYF. The CDR3 DNA reads TGTGCCAGCAGCAGGGGAACTAGCGGGATTTACGAGCAGTACTTC.

This clonotype occurred a few times. V is TRBV5-1 and J is TRBJ2-5; D possibly matches TRBD1 or TRBD2 (5 bases each). Between the trimmed V and J ends, which lost 0 bases and 1 base, there was a span of 10 bases. The CDR3 contains 15 residues. CDR1 is SGHRS, CDR2 YFSETQ, per germline. The CDR3: CASSLAGAGQETQYF. The CDR3 nucleotides are TGCGCCAGCAGCTTGGCCGGGGCAGGCCAAGAGACCCAGTACTTC.

V gene TRBV6-2 or TRBV6-3 combines with J gene TRBJ2-2; D unclear. The germline CDR1 and CDR2 sequences are MNHEY and SVGEGT. CDR3 length: 14 amino acids. Trimming stripped 6 bases from V and 5 bases from J, with 13 bases between. CDR3 amino acids: CASSLSLGTGELFF. CDR3 DNA sequence: TGTGCCAGCAGCCTCTCTCTGGGGACCGGGGAGCTGTTTTTT.

The rearrangement joins TRBV29-1 to TRBJ2-1; 7 bases agree with TRBD2. Germline V gene lookup returns CDR1 SQVTM and CDR2 ANQGSEA. With V trimmed by 7 bases and J by 0 bases, 9 bases remained unmatched. This CDR3 contains 15 residues. The CDR3 sequence is CSANGRGSSYNEQFF. The CDR3 DNA follows: TGCAGCGCCAACGGGCGGGGGAGCTCCTACAATGAGCAGTTCTTC.

This clonotype has more than one count but fewer than ten. This chain joins TRBV7-3 and TRBJ2-3, with 7 bases matching TRBD1. The CDR3 runs to 15 residues. CDR1 and CDR2 (germline): SGHTA, FQGTGA. J lost 0 bases, V lost 5 bases, and 5 bases had no gene match. In DNA, the CDR3 is TGTGCCAGCAGCCCCCGGGACAGAAGCACAGATACGCAGTATTTT. It is translated as CASSPRDRSTDTQYF.

Ten or more counts support this clonotype. This chain uses TRBV15 with TRBJ2-7, with 8 nucleotides matching TRBD1. In germline, CDR1 is LNHNV, CDR2 YYDKDF (reference sequence). Unmatched junction bases numbered 5, after V lost 3 bases and J lost 4 bases. CDR3 length: 14 residues. DNA of the CDR3: TGTGCCACCAGCAGTGATGACAGGGGTTACGAGCAGTACTTC. Translation gives CATSSDDRGYEQYF.

This clonotype showed up just a few times. The rearrangement uses TRBV7-2 and TRBJ1-5, with D unclear. The CDR3 sequence is 17 residues long. V gave up 0 bases and J gave up 0 bases, with 12 bases separating them. CDR1 is SGHTA and CDR2 is FQGNSA in the germline V gene. The CDR3 bases are TGTGCCAGCAGCTTAGCCGCGGCAGTGTATAGCAATCAGCCCCAGCATTTT. This encodes CASSLAAAVYSNQPQHF.

The chain links TRBV5-1 to TRBJ2-7; tentative D call: TRBD2 (6 bases). The length of the CDR3 is 15 residues. The V gene's germline CDR1 is SGHRS and CDR2 YFSETQ. V was shortened by 1 base and J by 7 bases, with 18 bases between the two germline ends. The CDR3 sequence is CASSLFSTAEGEQYF. DNA for the CDR3: TGCGCCAGCAGCTTGTTTTCTACAGCGGAGGGGGAGCAGTACTTC.

The chain is built from TRBV5-1 and TRBJ2-1; D not resolved. Trimming took off 2 bases at V and 2 bases at J, with 11 bases between the two ends. Looked up from germline, CDR1 is SGHRS and CDR2 is YFSETQ. The CDR3 totals 15 residues. The CDR3 loop reads CASSFGPETYNEQFF. The CDR3 DNA reads as TGCGCCAGCAGCTTCGGACCAGAAACCTACAATGAGCAGTTCTTC.

This chain uses TRBV29-1 with TRBJ2-1; D might be TRBD2 (6 bases). The CDR3 sequence is 13 residues long. CDR1 is SQVTM, CDR2 ANQGSEA, per germline. The V and J ends lost 7 bases and 10 bases respectively, with 20 bases between them. Written as DNA, the CDR3 is TGCAGCGCCCGGACTATCCTACGAGAAGAGCAGTTCTTC. Protein sequence: CSARTILREEQFF.